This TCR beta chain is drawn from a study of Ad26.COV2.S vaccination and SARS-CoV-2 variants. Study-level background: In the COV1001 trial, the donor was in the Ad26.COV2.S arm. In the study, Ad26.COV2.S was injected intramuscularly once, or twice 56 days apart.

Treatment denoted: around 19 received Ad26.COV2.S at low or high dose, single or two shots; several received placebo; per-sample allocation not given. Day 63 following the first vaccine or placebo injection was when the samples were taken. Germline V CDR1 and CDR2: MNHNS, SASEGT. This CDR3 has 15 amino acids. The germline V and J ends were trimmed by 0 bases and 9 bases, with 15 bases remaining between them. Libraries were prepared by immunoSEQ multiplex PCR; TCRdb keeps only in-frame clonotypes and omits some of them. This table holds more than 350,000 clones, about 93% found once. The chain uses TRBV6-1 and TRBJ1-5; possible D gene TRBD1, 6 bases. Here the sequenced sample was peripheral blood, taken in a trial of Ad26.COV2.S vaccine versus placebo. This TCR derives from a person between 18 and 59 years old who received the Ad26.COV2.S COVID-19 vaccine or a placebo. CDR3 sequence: CASSEAKGGQWPQHF. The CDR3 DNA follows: TGTGCCAGCAGTGAAGCCAAGGGGGGGCAGTGGCCCCAGCATTTT.